This T cell receptor (beta chain) was sequenced during a study of CD8+ T cells in alopecia areata. Study-wide context: Grafted skin came from C3H/HeJ donors with spontaneous alopecia (about 6-12 months old) and was placed on roughly 7-10-week-old female C3H/HeJ mice.

Sequencing relied on a cDNA template that was reverse transcribed from extracted RNA. Sequenced by immunoSEQ multiplex PCR; TCRdb stores in-frame clones only, minus some. This sample has some 120,000 clones and no singletons, with less than 20% in the ten largest. The V gene's germline CDR1 is FNHDT and CDR2 SITEND (reference sequence). J was trimmed by 1 base and V by 7 bases; bases with no gene match: 6. The CDR3 runs to 15 residues. The study's findings and limits: Normal scalp had lower clonality than lesional scalp, with alopecia totalis/universalis lesions showing this most strongly. Normal skin's resident alphabeta T cells are also sequenced in scalp samples.

This clone was observed a few times. Its antigen is unknown. Mouse germline and gene names are used. The missing CDR3 end, 4 residues past where the read stops, is filled in from the germline J gene. The sequence derives from a C3H/HeJ mouse with alopecia areata. This mouse strain has H2-k as its MHC haplotype. The chain joins TRBV19 to TRBJ2-3; 10 bases align to TRBD2. Input material: lesional skin. The sequenced part of the CDR3 DNA is TGTGCCAGCGGTCACTGGGGGGGAGGTGCAGAA. This translates into CASGHWGGGAE. The full CDR3 is CASGHWGGGAETLYF.